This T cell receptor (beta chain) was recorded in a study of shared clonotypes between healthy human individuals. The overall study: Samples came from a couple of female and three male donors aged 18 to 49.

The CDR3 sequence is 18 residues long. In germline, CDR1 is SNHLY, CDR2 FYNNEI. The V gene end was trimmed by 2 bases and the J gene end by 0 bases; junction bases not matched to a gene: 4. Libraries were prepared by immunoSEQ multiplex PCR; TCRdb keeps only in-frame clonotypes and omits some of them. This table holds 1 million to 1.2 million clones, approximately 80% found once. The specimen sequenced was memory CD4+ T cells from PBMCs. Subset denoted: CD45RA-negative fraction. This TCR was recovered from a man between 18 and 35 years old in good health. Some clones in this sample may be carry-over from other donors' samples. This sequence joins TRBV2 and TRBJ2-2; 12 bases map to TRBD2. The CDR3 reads CASSEMGLAGTNTGELFF. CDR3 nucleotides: TGTGCCAGCAGTGAAATGGGACTAGCGGGCACGAACACCGGGGAGCTGTTTTTT. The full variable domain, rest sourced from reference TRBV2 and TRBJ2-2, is EPEVTQTPSHQVTQMGQEVILRCVPISNHLYFYWYRQILGQKVEFLVSFYNNEISEKSEIFDDQFSVERPDGSNFTLKIRSTKLEDSAMYFCASSEMGLAGTNTGELFFGEGSRLTVL.